The source of this T cell receptor beta chain is a study of shared clonotypes between healthy human individuals. Source study methods: Filtering was not the same, since immunoSEQ gave junction-only sequences without quality scores. Assay: immunoSEQ multiplex PCR; the TCRdb copy retains only in-frame clones and omits some. D and trimming come from the DNA, and the V and J calls and clone size come from that table. The sample carries roughly 2.2 million clones, 85% to 95% recorded once. In germline, CDR1 is MDHEN, CDR2 SYDVKM. The CDR3 is made up of 20 amino acids. V lost 5 bases and J lost 2; bases outside the gene matches: 17. Study observations and caveats: Rarefaction gave evidence that sorted-subset sequencing remained incomplete despite large depth.

Adult Caucasians living in Nashville, Tennessee made up all of the donors. A word on this clone: Its antigen is undetermined.

Sequenced: naive CD4+ T cells from PBMCs. Indicated subset: CD45RA+ positively selected. The TCR was taken from a man aged 18 to 30 in good health. Some clones in this sample may be carry-over from other donors' samples. This sequence joins TRBV28 and TRBJ2-1, with 11 bases that match TRBD2. CDR3 nucleotides: TGTGCCAGCAGTCCCTCTTTTAGCGGGAGGGCCGAAGCCGCCTACAATGAGCAGTTCTTC. Encoded protein: CASSPSFSGRAEAAYNEQFF.